A single sample is the source of the 9 T cell receptor beta chains below, sequenced in a study of regulatory T cells in long-lasting Graves disease. Regarding time point: newly diagnosed GD, antithyroid drugs for less than 3 months. Extracted PBMC RNA gave rise to the TCR library. HTBI primers from iRepertoire and Arm-PCR of CDR3 regions yielded the TCR beta libraries. TCRdb re-analysed the multiplex PCR reads in MiXCR, keeping a single row per CDR3 protein. In the table there are roughly 420,000 distinct CDR3 sequences, roughly a sixth of which are singletons. The sample here was peripheral blood mononuclear cells (PBMCs), taken at new diagnosis, from a patient treated with antithyroid drugs. The source is a female donor with Graves disease.

This clonotype was detected a few times. The genes are TRBV18 and TRBJ1-1; 12 bases map to TRBD1. Germline V gives CDR1 KGHSH, CDR2 LQKENI. V lost 4 bases to trimming and J lost 3 bases; unmatched junction nucleotides: 3. CDR3 size: 15 residues. DNA for the CDR3: TGTGCCAGCTCACAGGGACAGGGGGCCTACACTGAAGCTTTCTTT. It codes for CASSQGQGAYTEAFF.

In DNA, the CDR3 is TGTGCCAGCAGTCCGTCTTCGGGGGTCGGTAATTCACCCCTCCACTTT. As protein: CASSPSSGVGNSPLHF. The chain links TRBV12-3 or TRBV12-4 to TRBJ1-6; weak D call: TRBD1 (5 bases). The length of the CDR3 is 16 residues. V was shortened by 5 bases and J by 6 bases, with 17 bases between the two germline ends.

In the case of this clonotype: A much more abundant neighbour one base away suggests this may be a read error. This sequence joins TRBV27 and TRBJ1-2; 8 nucleotides line up with TRBD1. The CDR3 runs to 12 residues. V lost 8 bases, J lost 6 bases, and 5 bases stayed unmatched. Per germline, CDR1 MNHEY and CDR2 SMNVEV (reference sequence). The CDR3 nucleotides read TGTGCCAGCGGAGACAGGGGCAATGGCTACACCTTC. It encodes CASGDRGNGYTF.

This clonotype was seen at least ten times. The chain combines TRBV5-1 with TRBJ2-7; 8 bases fit TRBD1. CDR1 is SGHRS and CDR2 is YFSETQ in the germline V gene. This CDR3 has 13 residues. V shed 5 bases, J shed 2 bases, and the junction held 3 bases outside the gene matches. The CDR3 sequence: CASRRTGTYEQYF. Here the CDR3 DNA reads TGCGCCAGCAGGCGGACAGGGACCTACGAGCAGTACTTC. Filled out from reference TRBV5-1 and TRBJ2-7, the complete variable domain reads KAGVTQTPRYLIKTRGQQVTLSCSPISGHRSVSWYQQTPGQGLQFLFEYFSETQRNKGNFPGRFSGRQFSNSRSEMNVSTLELGDSALYLCASRRTGTYEQYFGPGTRLTVT.

This clonotype was recorded many times. The CDR3 bases are TGTGCCACTGGATCTAGCACAGATACGCAGTATTTT. Protein sequence: CATGSSTDTQYF. V is TRBV24-1 and J is TRBJ2-3; D call uncertain. V was clipped by 10 bases and J by 0 bases, with 7 bases between them. Germline V gives CDR1 KGHDR, CDR2 SFDVKD. The CDR3 consists of 12 residues.

V usage is TRBV13 and J usage is TRBJ2-7, with D perhaps TRBD2 (5 bases). This CDR3 spans 14 amino acids. Per germline, CDR1 PRHDT and CDR2 FYEKMQ (reference sequence). V gave up 5 bases and J gave up 2 bases, with 13 bases separating them. CDR3 protein: CASSKGSSPYEQYF. CDR3 DNA sequence: TGTGCCAGCAGCAAAGGGAGTTCGCCCTACGAGCAGTACTTC.

Note on this clonotype: This may arise from a read error, as a much more abundant clone is one base away. It is unclear where the CDR3 begins or ends on the DNA, so no DNA is shown, and the CDR3 is as TCRdb lists it. The chain is built from TRBV7-2 and TRBJ2-4; the DNA was not compared with TRBD2, the D call given in the table. Germline CDR1 is SGHTA and CDR2 is FQGNSA. The CDR3 is made up of 18 amino acids, end residues included. The CDR3 is CACSAGSGRAPYKNIQYF.

This clonotype showed up just a few times. The chain joins TRBV18 to TRBJ1-2; the D is unclear. This CDR3 comprises 15 residues. Germline-derived CDR1 and CDR2 are KGHSH and LQKENI. The V end lost 0 bases, the J end lost 2 bases, and 10 bases lay between the germline ends. CDR3 DNA sequence: TGTGCCAGCTCACCACCGCGACCGAGCAACTATGGCTACACCTTC. Amino acids: CASSPPRPSNYGYTF.

This clonotype was seen a handful of times. This sequence joins TRBV5-1 and TRBJ1-1; D possibly corresponds to TRBD1 (5 bases). The CDR3 runs to 14 residues. V was cut by 5 bases and J by 1 base, with 12 bases left in between. In germline, CDR1 is SGHRS, CDR2 YFSETQ. The CDR3 DNA is TGCGCCAGCAGGACAGATAAACAGAACACTGAAGCTTTCTTT. It encodes CASRTDKQNTEAFF.